Here is one T cell receptor (beta chain) with its context. Its antigen is unknown. Assay used: immunoSEQ multiplex PCR; TCRdb lists only in-frame clones, some missing. Seen here are under 400,000 clones, around 86% observed once, and the top ten hold roughly 3.2%. Trimming removed 4 bases from V and 4 bases from J; junction bases left unmatched: 3. Germline loops: CDR1 LGHNA, CDR2 YSLEER. This CDR3 spans 13 amino acids. This sample stems from a study of Ad26.COV2.S vaccination and SARS-CoV-2 variants. About the research overall: Ad26.COV2.S was injected intramuscularly once or twice, 56 days apart. Points from the study as a whole: Total T cell responses, in the TCR breadth and depth analyses, may have been underestimated.

The sample's treatment: around 19 received Ad26.COV2.S at low or high dose, single or two shots; 5 received placebo; per-sample allocation not given. Vaccine and placebo recipients were sampled on day 63 after the first injection. This sequence joins TRBV4-3 and TRBJ1-1; 7 bases are shared with TRBD1. This clonotype was obtained from a person aged 18-60 years who received the Ad26.COV2.S COVID-19 vaccine or a placebo. Sequenced here: peripheral blood, sampled in a trial of Ad26.COV2.S vaccine versus placebo. CDR3 residues: CASSLRGGTEAFF. The CDR3 nucleotides are TGCGCCAGCAGCCTCAGGGGGGGCACTGAAGCTTTCTTT.